The 22 T cell receptor beta chains below come from one sample, sequenced in a study of beta chain features in type 1 diabetes. Every isolated RNA sample was fully reverse transcribed, so sequencing captured expressed TCRB transcripts. The method was immunoSEQ multiplex PCR; TCRdb's version includes in-frame clones alone and lacks a portion of them. The profile shows about 180,000 clones, 10% to 15% of them singletons. Material for sequencing was central memory CD4+ T cells from blood. The receptors derive from a woman aged 18 to 35 in good health.

The chain carries TRBV5-4 and TRBJ2-7; TRBD2 matches 7 bases. J lost 7 bases, V lost 3 bases, and 13 bases had no gene match. The CDR3 totals 15 residues. Germline values: CDR1 SGHNT, CDR2 YYREEE (reference sequence). Here the CDR3 reads CASSWGREGPEEQYF. The CDR3 coding sequence is TGTGCCAGCAGCTGGGGTAGGGAGGGACCTGAAGAGCAGTACTTC. Using reference TRBV5-4 and TRBJ2-7 for the parts outside the CDR3, the full variable domain is ETGVTQSPTHLIKTRGQQVTLRCSSQSGHNTVSWYQQALGQGPQFIFQYYREEENGRGNFPPRFSGLQFPNYSSELNVNALELDDSALYLCASSWGREGPEEQYFGPGTRLTVT.

This rearrangement joins TRBV4-1 to TRBJ2-7; possible D gene TRBD1, 6 bases. The CDR3 extends over 15 amino acids. Trimming left V 3 bases short and J 0 bases short, with 12 bases between. Germline lookup yields CDR1 MGHRA and CDR2 YSYEKL. CDR3 loop: CASSHGQGHSYEQYF. DNA of the CDR3: TGCGCCAGCAGCCATGGTCAGGGACACTCCTACGAGCAGTACTTC.

The chain is built from TRBV2 and TRBJ2-1; maybe TRBD1 (6 bases). The germline V gene encodes CDR1 SNHLY and CDR2 FYNNEI. Trimming removed 6 bases from V and 7 bases from J, with 22 bases in between. The CDR3 loop spans 16 amino acids. CDR3 sequence (DNA): TGTGCCAGCAGCGCGCTTCAGGACAGTTTTAGGAATGAGCAGTTCTTC. Its translation: CASSALQDSFRNEQFF.

The chain has TRBV7-2 and TRBJ2-3, with 7 bases fitting TRBD2. This CDR3 region has 16 residues. Trimming cost V 2 bases and J 2 bases; bases outside gene matches: 7. Germline V gene data show CDR1 as SGHTA and CDR2 as FQGNSA. The CDR3 here is CASSLRASGITDTQYF. DNA for the CDR3: TGTGCCAGCAGCTTAAGGGCTAGCGGTATCACAGATACGCAGTATTTT.

This chain uses TRBV7-9 with TRBJ2-7; 7 nucleotides agree with TRBD1. Losses at the gene ends were 4 bases for V and 0 bases for J; bases not matched to a gene: 3. The CDR3 contains 14 residues. Germline V lookup: CDR1 SEHNR, CDR2 FQNEAQ (reference sequence). CDR3 in DNA: TGTGCCAGCAGCTATCAGGGGGTCTCCTACGAGCAGTACTTC. Its protein is CASSYQGVSYEQYF.

A word on this clone: The sample has other DNA sequences that encode this CDR3 too. The chain has TRBV6-6 and TRBJ2-1; D is perhaps TRBD1 (6 bases). Looked up from germline, CDR1 is MNHNY and CDR2 is SVGAGI (reference sequence). Trimming took 5 bases from V and 8 from J, leaving 10 bases between them. CDR3 size: 12 residues. This CDR3 reads CASSPRGHEQFF. In DNA form, the CDR3 reads TGTGCCAGCAGTCCCAGGGGACATGAGCAGTTCTTC.

The chain recombines TRBV6-5 with TRBJ2-7; 10 positions match TRBD2. The CDR3 has 15 amino acids. Trimming took 2 bases from V and 4 from J; bases not matched to a gene: 5. Germline-derived CDR1 and CDR2 are MNHEY and SVGAGI. CDR3 sequence: CASSYKASGRYEQYF. For the CDR3, the DNA is TGTGCCAGCAGTTACAAGGCTAGCGGGAGATACGAGCAGTACTTC.

Notes on this clone: The germline gene is not matched at one end of the junction; a read error may be the cause. The gene calls are TRBV7-7 and TRBJ1-1, with D hard to call. CDR1 SSHAT and CDR2 FNYEAQ come from the germline V gene (reference sequence). The CDR3 totals 12 residues. In nucleotides, the CDR3 is TGTGCTAGCAGCTTAGCGAGGTGTGAAGCTTTCTTT. Translated, it gives CASSLARCEAFF.

This clone was seen more than once but under ten times. The rearrangement links TRBV15 to TRBJ2-7; 12 bases match TRBD2. The V gene's germline CDR1 is LNHNV and CDR2 YYDKDF (reference sequence). The CDR3 is made up of 15 amino acids. Losses at the gene ends were 0 bases for V and 10 bases for J; bases not matched to a gene: 7. The CDR3 region is CATSRDRGTSGLQYF. DNA of the CDR3: TGTGCCACCAGCAGAGATAGGGGGACTAGCGGGCTACAGTACTTC.

The chain couples TRBV5-1 to TRBJ2-5; weak D call: TRBD1 (6 bases). Germline CDR1 and CDR2: SGHRS and YFSETQ. The CDR3 loop spans 15 amino acids. V was pared by 1 base and J by 4 bases, with 14 bases between. The CDR3 nucleotides read TGCGCCAGCAGCTTGCTCCAGGGGATGGGAGAGACCCAGTACTTC. It codes for CASSLLQGMGETQYF.

This clone was counted a few times. CDR3: CASSYGQGLGGYTF. CDR3 nucleotides: TGTGCCAGCAGTTACGGACAGGGCTTAGGTGGCTACACCTTC. The gene calls are TRBV6-5 and TRBJ1-2; TRBD1 aligns across 8 bases. V dropped 2 bases and J dropped 7; count of bases not matched to a gene: 6. Looked up from germline, CDR1 is MNHEY and CDR2 is SVGAGI. CDR3 length: 14 residues.

This clone has just a few counts. This chain links TRBV7-9 with TRBJ2-7, with 12 bases aligning to TRBD2. The CDR3 has 14 amino acids. V dropped 7 bases and J dropped 2; count of bases not matched to a gene: 3. From germline, CDR1 is SEHNR and CDR2 FQNEAQ (reference sequence). The CDR3 coding sequence is TGTGCCAGCAACCCTAGCGGGAGGGCCTACGAGCAGTACTTC. Residues: CASNPSGRAYEQYF.

A word on this clone: Other DNA sequences within the sample encode an identical CDR3. The chain couples TRBV27 to TRBJ1-2; tentatively, D is TRBD1 (6 bases). Trimming shortened V by 6 bases and J by 4 bases, and 12 bases separated the two germline ends. Germline CDR1 reads MNHEY; CDR2 reads SMNVEV (reference sequence). This CDR3 has 13 residues. The CDR3 nucleotides are TGTGCCAGCAGACCGACAGGAGGCTATGGCTACACCTTC. Protein product: CASRPTGGYGYTF.

This clone was seen more than once but under ten times. The chain recombines TRBV7-2 with TRBJ2-3; 16 nucleotides align to TRBD2. The CDR3 is 18 amino acids. Germline V lookup: CDR1 SGHTA, CDR2 FQGNSA. V lost 6 bases and J lost 9; bases outside the gene matches: 15. Written as DNA, the CDR3 is TGTGCCAGCAGGGGACTAGCGGGAGGGCCGGGGGGGGTAGAGACGCAGTATTTT. Translation: CASRGLAGGPGGVETQYF.

This clone was counted a few times. The chain uses TRBV10-3 and TRBJ2-3, with D maybe TRBD2 (5 bases). Germline values: CDR1 ENHRY, CDR2 SYGVKD. The CDR3 extends over 13 amino acids. Trimming removed 4 bases at V and 1 base at J, with 6 bases between. Here the CDR3 DNA reads TGTGCCATCAGTGGGGGAGGCACAGATACGCAGTATTTT. Translation: CAISGGGTDTQYF.

This clone was detected many times. The chain carries TRBV28 and TRBJ1-1; D might be TRBD1 (5 bases). Trimming cost V 6 bases and J 1 base, with 6 bases left between them. The CDR3 totals 12 residues. In germline, CDR1 is MDHEN, CDR2 SYDVKM. In DNA form, the CDR3 reads TGTGCCAGCAGAACAGGGAACACTGAAGCTTTCTTT. Translated, it gives CASRTGNTEAFF.

This sequence joins TRBV4-2 and TRBJ2-1; tentatively, D is TRBD2 (6 bases). The CDR3 consists of 15 residues. Germline lookup yields CDR1 LGHNA and CDR2 YNFKEQ. V was cut by 4 bases and J by 7 bases, with 17 bases left in between. For the CDR3, the DNA is TGTGCCAGCAGCCGTTACGTTGATCGGGGGAATGAGCAGTTCTTC. Encoded protein: CASSRYVDRGNEQFF.

This clone has a handful of counts. The CDR3 DNA reads as TGTGCCAGCAGTTTATCCGACAGGGGCTATGGCTACACCTTC. Translating it yields CASSLSDRGYGYTF. The genes are TRBV28 and TRBJ1-2, with 8 bases fitting TRBD1. Per the germline V gene, CDR1 is MDHEN and CDR2 is SYDVKM. Unmatched junction bases numbered 2, after V lost 1 base and J lost 4 bases. This CDR3 is 14 amino acids long.

The V and J genes are TRBV7-9 and TRBJ2-1; 12 bases are a match to TRBD1. CDR1 is SEHNR, CDR2 FQNEAQ, per germline (reference sequence). There are 15 residues in the CDR3. Trimming took 5 bases from V and 8 from J; bases not matched to a gene: 7. This CDR3 reads CASSLGGQGAHEQFF. CDR3 nucleotides: TGTGCCAGCAGCCTAGGGGGACAGGGGGCTCATGAGCAGTTCTTC. Full variable domain (rest looked up from reference TRBV7-9 and TRBJ2-1): DTGVSQNPRHKITKRGQNVTFRCDPISEHNRLYWYRQTLGQGPEFLTYFQNEAQLEKSRLLSDRFSAERPKGSFSTLEIQRTEQGDSAMYLCASSLGGQGAHEQFFGPGTRLTVL.

As DNA, the CDR3 is TGCAGCCCCAAGGACGGGAGCTTGGGGCAGTTCTTC. It is translated as CSPKDGSLGQFF. The chain uses TRBV29-1 and TRBJ2-1, with D perhaps TRBD2 (6 bases). The germline CDR1 and CDR2 sequences are SQVTM and ANQGSEA. The CDR3 runs to 12 residues. Trimming removed 8 bases from V and 12 bases from J, with 20 bases in between.

This clone was observed a few times. The chain recombines TRBV28 with TRBJ2-1; perhaps TRBD2 as D (5 bases). V shed 3 bases and J shed 5 bases, with 14 bases lying between them. Germline CDR1 is MDHEN and CDR2 is SYDVKM. The CDR3 covers 15 residues. DNA of the CDR3: TGTGCCAGCAGTTTGGTTGTGCCGGGAAACAATGAGCAGTTCTTC. Translation gives CASSLVVPGNNEQFF. The complete variable domain, with remaining parts taken from reference TRBV28 and TRBJ2-1, reads DVKVTQSSRYLVKRTGEKVFLECVQDMDHENMFWYRQDPGLGLRLIYFSYDVKMKEKGDIPEGYSVSREKKERFSLILESASTNQTSMYLCASSLVVPGNNEQFFGPGTRLTVL.

This clone appeared a few times. The V gene is TRBV29-1, the J gene TRBJ1-1, with D possibly TRBD1 on 5 matching bases. CDR3 length: 11 amino acids. CDR1 SQVTM and CDR2 ANQGSEA come from the germline V gene. The V and J ends lost 5 bases and 2 bases respectively, with 6 bases between them. Here the CDR3 reads CSVRTNTEAFF. For the CDR3, the DNA is TGCAGCGTTCGGACAAACACTGAAGCTTTCTTT.